A selection of T cell receptor beta chains follows, all from one sample in a study of cytotoxic CD8 clonotypes in ibrutinib-treated CLL. This table comes from immunoSEQ multiplex PCR, and its TCRdb copy is limited to in-frame clones, with some not included. In the table there are around 150,000 clones, about 88% of which are singletons. Sequencing was performed on PBMCs, taken at disease progression, from a patient treated with ibrutinib. These receptors were obtained from a human donor with chronic lymphocytic leukemia. Both conserved end residues are part of each CDR3. Each record gives: clone size, V gene, D gene, J gene, CDR3 protein, CDR3 DNA. The D gene is left open where the match is weak. Size values are once, few and many counts, or a class for expanded clones, and some rows have none.

clone size: -; V gene: TRBV9; D gene: -; J gene: TRBJ1-1; CDR3 protein: CASSSRGGDTEAFF; CDR3 DNA: TGTGCCAGCAGCTCCCGAGGGGGGGACACTGAAGCTTTCTTT
clone size: -; V gene: TRBV6-5; D gene: TRBD1; J gene: TRBJ1-5; CDR3 protein: CASSFLGQGNQPQHF; CDR3 DNA: TGTGCCAGCAGTTTTCTAGGACAGGGGAATCAGCCCCAGCATTTT
clone size: -; V gene: TRBV14; D gene: TRBD2; J gene: TRBJ2-7; CDR3 protein: CASSRGTSGTYEQYF; CDR3 DNA: TGTGCCAGCAGCCGCGGGACTAGCGGGACCTACGAGCAGTACTTC
clone size: -; V gene: TRBV5-1; D gene: TRBD2; J gene: TRBJ2-2; CDR3 protein: CASSWDGRAAGELFF; CDR3 DNA: TGCGCCAGCAGCTGGGACGGGAGGGCCGCCGGGGAGCTGTTTTTT
clone size: -; V gene: TRBV29-1; D gene: TRBD1; J gene: TRBJ2-7; CDR3 protein: CSVANLRDSSYEQYF; CDR3 DNA: TGCAGCGTTGCGAACCTCCGGGACAGCTCCTACGAGCAGTACTTC
clone size: -; V gene: TRBV28; D gene: -; J gene: TRBJ2-5; CDR3 protein: CASSWSGAETQYF; CDR3 DNA: TGTGCCAGCAGTTGGTCGGGAGCGGAGACCCAGTACTTC
clone size: -; V gene: TRBV5-3; D gene: TRBD2; J gene: TRBJ2-5; CDR3 protein: CARRWGLEEETQYF; CDR3 DNA: TGTGCCAGAAGATGGGGACTAGAGGAAGAGACCCAGTACTTC
clone size: -; V gene: TRBV11-2; D gene: TRBD1; J gene: TRBJ1-2; CDR3 protein: CASSPGRGYYGYTF; CDR3 DNA: TGTGCCAGCAGCCCGGGCAGGGGGTACTATGGCTACACCTTC
clone size: -; V gene: TRBV9; D gene: -; J gene: TRBJ1-1; CDR3 protein: CASSARHGEAFF; CDR3 DNA: TGTGCCAGCAGCGCCCGACACGGGGAAGCTTTCTTT
clone size: -; V gene: TRBV9; D gene: -; J gene: TRBJ2-2; CDR3 protein: CASSVGQGVNTGELFF; CDR3 DNA: TGTGCCAGCAGCGTAGGTCAGGGTGTAAACACCGGGGAGCTGTTTTTT
clone size: -; V gene: TRBV27; D gene: -; J gene: TRBJ2-3; CDR3 protein: CASSLEGPRWADTQYF; CDR3 DNA: TGTGCCAGCAGTTTAGAAGGCCCAAGGTGGGCAGATACGCAGTATTTT
clone size: -; V gene: TRBV7-2; D gene: -; J gene: TRBJ1-5; CDR3 protein: CASSLEFNQAQHF; CDR3 DNA: TGTGCCAGCAGCTTAGAATTTAACCAGGCCCAGCATTTT
clone size: -; V gene: TRBV7-3; D gene: -; J gene: TRBJ2-7; CDR3 protein: CASSPGVGRPDEQYF; CDR3 DNA: TGTGCCAGCAGCCCGGGTGTTGGGCGGCCTGACGAGCAGTACTTC
clone size: few; V gene: TRBV7-2; D gene: TRBD1; J gene: TRBJ1-2; CDR3 protein: CASRSGQGVGYTF; CDR3 DNA: TGTGCCAGCAGATCGGGACAGGGGGTTGGCTACACCTTC
clone size: -; V gene: TRBV7-6; D gene: -; J gene: TRBJ1-3; CDR3 protein: CASSLFGSGSGNTIYF; CDR3 DNA: TGTGCCAGCAGCTTATTCGGGAGCGGCTCTGGAAACACCATATATTTT
clone size: -; V gene: TRBV4-2; D gene: TRBD2; J gene: TRBJ2-1; CDR3 protein: CASSQDSGLAGRGNEQFF; CDR3 DNA: TGTGCCAGCAGCCAAGATTCCGGACTAGCGGGAAGAGGCAATGAGCAGTTCTTC
clone size: -; V gene: TRBV2; D gene: -; J gene: TRBJ1-5; CDR3 protein: CASRGDGNQPQHF; CDR3 DNA: TGTGCCAGCCGGGGCGATGGCAATCAGCCCCAGCATTTT
clone size: -; V gene: TRBV7-3; D gene: TRBD2; J gene: TRBJ2-1; CDR3 protein: CASSFLGTSGRQFF; CDR3 DNA: TGTGCCAGCAGCTTTTTGGGGACTAGCGGGAGACAGTTCTTC
clone size: -; V gene: TRBV5-6; D gene: -; J gene: TRBJ2-5; CDR3 protein: CASSTWGETQYF; CDR3 DNA: TGTGCCAGCAGCACATGGGGAGAGACCCAGTACTTC
clone size: few; V gene: TRBV12-5; D gene: TRBD1; J gene: TRBJ1-5; CDR3 protein: CASGLVGVVRDSQNQPQHF; CDR3 DNA: TGTGCTAGTGGTTTGGTAGGGGTGGTCCGGGACAGCCAGAATCAGCCCCAGCATTTT
clone size: -; V gene: TRBV7-9; D gene: TRBD1; J gene: TRBJ1-1; CDR3 protein: CASSLTTGANAEAFF; CDR3 DNA: TGTGCCAGCAGCTTAACGACAGGGGCCAACGCTGAAGCTTTCTTT
clone size: -; V gene: TRBV5-1; D gene: TRBD2; J gene: TRBJ2-3; CDR3 protein: CASSLDAGVISDTQYF; CDR3 DNA: TGCGCCAGCAGCTTGGACGCGGGAGTTATCTCAGATACGCAGTATTTT
clone size: once; V gene: TRBV4-1; D gene: TRBD1; J gene: TRBJ2-7; CDR3 protein: CASSPEAGQGTYEQYF; CDR3 DNA: TGCGCCAGCAGCCCAGAAGCGGGACAGGGTACCTACGAGCAGTACTTC
clone size: -; V gene: TRBV29-1; D gene: -; J gene: TRBJ1-2; CDR3 protein: CSVEDFSWRIPYGYTF; CDR3 DNA: TGCAGCGTTGAAGACTTCAGCTGGCGGATCCCCTATGGCTACACCTTC
clone size: once; V gene: TRBV30; D gene: -; J gene: TRBJ1-1; CDR3 protein: CAWRDRQDWFAEAFF; CDR3 DNA: TGTGCCTGGAGGGACCGACAGGACTGGTTCGCTGAAGCTTTCTTT
clone size: -; V gene: TRBV5-6; D gene: -; J gene: TRBJ1-5; CDR3 protein: CASSLWDTSNQPQHF; CDR3 DNA: TGTGCCAGCAGCTTGTGGGACACCTCCAATCAGCCCCAGCATTTT
clone size: -; V gene: TRBV7-3; D gene: TRBD2; J gene: TRBJ2-1; CDR3 protein: CASSSRTSGYNEQFF; CDR3 DNA: TGTGCCAGCAGCTCCCGGACTAGCGGTTACAATGAGCAGTTCTTC
clone size: few; V gene: TRBV2; D gene: -; J gene: TRBJ1-1; CDR3 protein: CASRTMNTEAFF; CDR3 DNA: TGTGCCAGCCGAACTATGAACACTGAAGCTTTCTTT
clone size: -; V gene: TRBV5-1; D gene: -; J gene: TRBJ1-1; CDR3 protein: CASSTGPNTEAFF; CDR3 DNA: TGCGCCAGCAGTACAGGACCTAACACTGAAGCTTTCTTT
clone size: -; V gene: TRBV7-6; D gene: TRBD1; J gene: TRBJ2-3; CDR3 protein: CASSTQGRGLKTQYF; CDR3 DNA: TGTGCCAGCAGTACCCAAGGCAGGGGGCTGAAGACGCAGTATTTT
clone size: -; V gene: TRBV7-9; D gene: -; J gene: TRBJ2-1; CDR3 protein: CASSLGILRGGSSYNEQFF; CDR3 DNA: TGTGCCAGCAGCTTAGGGATACTTCGAGGGGGAAGCTCCTACAATGAGCAGTTCTTC
clone size: -; V gene: TRBV5-4; D gene: TRBD1; J gene: TRBJ2-7; CDR3 protein: CASSLQGQGDNEQYF; CDR3 DNA: TGTGCCAGCAGCTTGCAGGGTCAGGGGGACAACGAGCAGTACTTC
clone size: -; V gene: TRBV10-3; D gene: -; J gene: TRBJ2-5; CDR3 protein: CAISDPSGHETQYF; CDR3 DNA: TGTGCCATCAGTGACCCAAGCGGGCATGAGACCCAGTACTTC
clone size: -; V gene: TRBV9; D gene: -; J gene: TRBJ2-7; CDR3 protein: CASSVATGPTYEQYF; CDR3 DNA: TGTGCCAGCAGCGTAGCTACGGGACCAACCTACGAGCAGTACTTC
clone size: -; V gene: TRBV7-2; D gene: TRBD2; J gene: TRBJ2-5; CDR3 protein: CASSLELAGQRFETQYF; CDR3 DNA: TGTGCCAGCAGCTTAGAACTAGCGGGGCAGAGGTTTGAGACCCAGTACTTC
clone size: -; V gene: TRBV28; D gene: -; J gene: TRBJ1-1; CDR3 protein: CASSPGGAFF; CDR3 DNA: TGTGCCAGCAGTCCGGGTGGGGCTTTCTTT
clone size: -; V gene: TRBV6-6; D gene: -; J gene: TRBJ2-7; CDR3 protein: CASSYSEGPADEQYF; CDR3 DNA: TGTGCCAGCAGTTACTCAGAGGGCCCGGCTGACGAGCAGTACTTC
clone size: -; V gene: TRBV4-3; D gene: -; J gene: TRBJ2-3; CDR3 protein: CASSLGGDTQYF; CDR3 DNA: TGCGCCAGCAGCCTGGGAGGAGATACGCAGTATTTT
clone size: -; V gene: TRBV9; D gene: -; J gene: TRBJ1-5; CDR3 protein: CASSPPGTNQPQHF; CDR3 DNA: TGTGCCAGCAGCCCCCCCGGGACCAATCAGCCCCAGCATTTT
clone size: -; V gene: TRBV19; D gene: -; J gene: TRBJ2-2; CDR3 protein: CASSKSAGELFF; CDR3 DNA: TGTGCCAGTAGTAAGTCTGCCGGGGAGCTGTTTTTT
clone size: -; V gene: TRBV7-9; D gene: -; J gene: TRBJ1-2; CDR3 protein: CASSTPGGMGNYGYTF; CDR3 DNA: TGTGCCAGCAGCACCCCAGGAGGGATGGGAAACTATGGCTACACCTTC
clone size: -; V gene: TRBV4-1; D gene: -; J gene: TRBJ2-5; CDR3 protein: CASSQQNRVGETQYF; CDR3 DNA: TGCGCCAGCAGCCAACAAAACAGGGTTGGCGAGACCCAGTACTTC
clone size: -; V gene: TRBV4-3; D gene: -; J gene: TRBJ1-4; CDR3 protein: CASSTRVGAAANEKLFF; CDR3 DNA: TGCGCCAGCAGCACCCGGGTGGGGGCGGCGGCTAATGAAAAACTGTTTTTT
clone size: -; V gene: TRBV19; D gene: -; J gene: TRBJ2-5; CDR3 protein: CASSTPGETQYF; CDR3 DNA: TGTGCCAGTAGTACCCCGGGAGAGACCCAGTACTTC
clone size: -; V gene: TRBV5-4; D gene: TRBD2; J gene: TRBJ2-7; CDR3 protein: CASSPDAPGLAGVKSYEQYF; CDR3 DNA: TGTGCCAGCAGCCCAGATGCTCCGGGACTAGCGGGAGTTAAGTCCTACGAGCAGTACTTC
clone size: once; V gene: TRBV13; D gene: TRBD2; J gene: TRBJ2-7; CDR3 protein: CASSSSGVGLEQYF; CDR3 DNA: TGTGCCAGCTCTAGTAGCGGGGTCGGACTCGAGCAGTACTTC
clone size: -; V gene: TRBV5-6; D gene: -; J gene: TRBJ1-1; CDR3 protein: CASSHIVRGLNTEAFF; CDR3 DNA: TGTGCCAGCAGCCACATTGTGCGGGGGCTGAACACTGAAGCTTTCTTT
clone size: -; V gene: TRBV7-3; D gene: -; J gene: TRBJ2-5; CDR3 protein: CASSPRGGNQETQYF; CDR3 DNA: TGTGCCAGCAGCCCACGTGGGGGAAATCAAGAGACCCAGTACTTC